One and the same sample provided the 21 T cell receptor beta chains below, sequenced in a study of blood T cell repertoires in COVID-19. The data were produced by immunoSEQ multiplex PCR, yet TCRdb's version contains in-frame clones alone and is incomplete. The sample lists about 190,000 clones; approximately 84% were seen once. What was sequenced was PBMCs or T cells enriched from blood (not recorded which). These receptors were obtained from a woman aged 30 to 39 who had recovered from COVID-19.

This clone was seen only a few times. V is TRBV3-1 (or the pseudogene TRBV3-2) and J is TRBJ2-3, with D perhaps matching TRBD2 (6 bases). In germline, CDR1 is LGHDT, CDR2 YNNKEL (reference sequence). This CDR3 is built from 16 residues. V was trimmed by 2 bases and J by 1 base, leaving 13 bases between them. CDR3: CASSQKAGTGTDTQYF. In DNA form, the CDR3 reads TGTGCCAGCAGCCAAAAGGCGGGGACGGGCACAGATACGCAGTATTTT.

V and J are TRBV28 and TRBJ2-3; the match to TRBD2 covers 8 bases. V shed 3 bases and J 4 bases; nucleotides not matched to a gene: 6. The CDR3 loop spans 15 amino acids. The germline V gene encodes CDR1 MDHEN and CDR2 SYDVKM. In nucleotides, the CDR3 is TGTGCCAGCAGTTTGGGGCCCGGGAGGGCAGATACGCAGTATTTT. Protein: CASSLGPGRADTQYF.

This chain uses TRBV10-2 with TRBJ2-7; perhaps TRBD2 as D (5 bases). V was pared by 7 bases and J by 6 bases, with 13 bases between. This CDR3 is 12 amino acids long. CDR1 WSHSY and CDR2 SAAADI come from the germline V gene. The CDR3 is CASMGRGREQYV. As DNA, the CDR3 is TGCGCCAGCATGGGCCGAGGGCGCGAGCAGTACGTC.

The chain carries TRBV30 and TRBJ2-7; TRBD2 matches 10 bases. There are 13 residues in the CDR3. Per the germline V gene, CDR1 is GTSNPN and CDR2 is SVGIG (reference sequence). CDR3 in DNA: TGTGCTAAGCGGGAGGGTAGCTCCTACGAGCAGTACTTC. Translating it yields CAKREGSSYEQYF.

This clone has a handful of counts. The gene calls are TRBV6-1 and TRBJ1-5, with D unclear. Germline CDR1 MNHNS, CDR2 SASEGT. V was pared by 3 bases and J by 3 bases, with 12 bases between. CDR3 length equals 15 residues. CDR3 amino acids: CASSEGQAYNQPQHF. CDR3 sequence (DNA): TGTGCCAGCAGTGAGGGCCAGGCCTACAATCAGCCCCAGCATTTT.

Only one count was recorded for this clone. CDR3 nucleotide sequence: TGTGCCAGTAGTATAGGACAGCTTCAGCCCCAGCATTTT. Encoded protein: CASSIGQLQPQHF. The J gene is TRBJ1-5, the V gene TRBV19; TRBD1 is a possible D gene (5 bases). The V gene's germline CDR1 is LNHDA and CDR2 SQIVND (reference sequence). V was trimmed by 1 base and J by 6 bases, leaving 7 bases between them. CDR3 length equals 13 residues. The full variable domain, with the rest looked up from reference TRBV19 and TRBJ1-5, is DGGITQSPKYLFRKEGQNVTLSCEQNLNHDAMYWYRQDPGQGLRLIYYSQIVNDFQKGDIAEGYSVSREKKESFPLTVTSAQKNPTAFYLCASSIGQLQPQHFGDGTRLSIL.

In this sample, this clone turned up once. The chain links TRBV5-1 to TRBJ1-1; TRBD1 agrees at 10 bases. Germline V CDR1 and CDR2: SGHRS, YFSETQ. The CDR3 contains 18 residues. Trimming took 0 bases from V and 0 from J; bases not matched to a gene: 8. The CDR3 sequence: CASSLGRRDRGLNTEAFF. In nucleotides, the CDR3 is TGCGCCAGCAGCTTGGGCCGCCGGGACAGGGGATTGAACACTGAAGCTTTCTTT.

This rearrangement joins TRBV7-2 to TRBJ2-3; D is perhaps TRBD2 (6 bases). Germline CDR1 is SGHTA and CDR2 is FQGNSA. Trimming took 5 bases from V and 6 from J, leaving 18 bases between them. CDR3 length: 15 residues. CDR3 coding DNA: TGTGCCAGCAGCCCCGGTATGACTAGTTTTGATACGCAGTATTTT. Residues: CASSPGMTSFDTQYF.

The V gene is TRBV29-1, the J gene TRBJ2-2; a weak D match, TRBD1 (8 bases). Germline V gene data show CDR1 as SQVTM and CDR2 as ANQGSEA. This CDR3 is 15 amino acids long. V was trimmed by 6 bases and J by 5 bases, leaving 19 bases between them. CDR3 nucleotides: TGCAGCGTGGGTCACAGGGGGGGAGAAACCGGGGAGCTGTTTTTT. Translation: CSVGHRGGETGELFF.

Written as DNA, the CDR3 is TGTGCCAGCAGCTTATTGCGGAGTGAAGCTTTCTTT. This encodes CASSLLRSEAFF. The V gene is TRBV11-2, the J gene TRBJ1-1, with D uncertain. Germline V gives CDR1 SGHAT, CDR2 FQNNGV. The CDR3 covers 12 residues. V lost 2 bases and J 7 bases, leaving 8 bases between the germline ends.

This chain connects TRBV15 to TRBJ1-1; D uncertain. V shed 8 bases and J shed 3 bases, with 13 bases lying between them. Germline-derived CDR1 and CDR2 are LNHNV and YYDKDF (reference sequence). The CDR3 length is 13 residues. The CDR3 protein is CATRFSRDTEAFF. CDR3 in DNA: TGTGCCACCCGGTTTTCTCGGGACACTGAAGCTTTCTTT. Full variable domain (outside the CDR3, taken from reference TRBV15 and TRBJ1-1): DAMVIQNPRYQVTQFGKPVTLSCSQTLNHNVMYWYQQKSSQAPKLLFHYYDKDFNNEADTPDNFQSRRPNTSFCFLDIRSPGLGDTAMYLCATRFSRDTEAFFGQGTRLTVV.

The rearrangement uses TRBV6-5 and TRBJ2-7; TRBD2 matches 10 bases. Germline V lookup: CDR1 MNHEY, CDR2 SVGAGI. After removal of 2 bases from V and 3 bases from J, the junction contained 4 bases not matched to a gene. The CDR3 is 15 amino acids. The CDR3 nucleotides are TGTGCCAGCAGTTACGGAGCGGGGGGGGTCTACGAGCAGTACGTC. Protein: CASSYGAGGVYEQYV.

The chain uses TRBV7-9 and TRBJ2-7; the D gene is possibly TRBD2 (5 bases). With 3 bases removed from V and 1 base from J, the gap between germline ends came to 16 bases. This CDR3 region has 16 residues. Germline CDR1 is SEHNR and CDR2 is FQNEAQ (reference sequence). The CDR3: CASSFFGRGVSYEQYV. In DNA form, the CDR3 reads TGTGCCAGCAGCTTTTTTGGCCGGGGAGTGTCCTACGAGCAGTACGTC.

The chain joins TRBV2 to TRBJ2-5, with 12 bases that match TRBD2. The CDR3 is 17 residues long. V lost 8 bases and J lost 10; bases outside the gene matches: 20. Germline V gene data show CDR1 as SNHLY and CDR2 as FYNNEI. Here the CDR3 reads CASGMRSGLAGWSDQYF. CDR3 nucleotides: TGTGCCAGCGGAATGAGGAGCGGACTAGCGGGGTGGTCGGACCAGTACTTC.

The V and J genes are TRBV9 and TRBJ1-1, with D perhaps matching TRBD1 (5 bases). V was shortened by 0 bases and J by 12 bases, with 18 bases between the two germline ends. Germline V gene lookup returns CDR1 SGDLS and CDR2 YYNGEE. The CDR3 covers 14 residues. CDR3 nucleotide sequence: TGTGCCAGCAGCGTAGCCGGACATCCGGGAGGGACTTTCTTT. Translation: CASSVAGHPGGTFF.

V gene TRBV5-1 combines with J gene TRBJ2-7, with 10 bases fitting TRBD1. The CDR3 contains 14 residues. The germline V gene has CDR1 SGHRS and CDR2 YFSETQ. The V gene end was trimmed by 1 base and the J gene end by 4 bases; junction bases not matched to a gene: 2. DNA of the CDR3: TGCGCCAGCAGCTTGCGGGGACAGGGGTACGAGCAGTACTTC. The encoded protein is CASSLRGQGYEQYF.

The chain recombines TRBV9 with TRBJ2-5; no clear D gene. Germline assignment: CDR1 SGDLS and CDR2 YYNGEE. This CDR3 region has 11 residues. Trimming took off 2 bases at V and 7 bases at J, with 6 bases between the two ends. The CDR3 protein is CASSVSGTQYF. The DNA for the CDR3 is TGTGCCAGCAGCGTGTCGGGGACCCAGTACTTC.

The chain employs TRBV5-1 and TRBJ2-7; possibly TRBD2 for D (6 bases). Trimming removed 2 bases at V and 3 bases at J, with 12 bases between. The CDR3 consists of 14 residues. Germline-derived CDR1 and CDR2 are SGHRS and YFSETQ. CDR3 residues: CASSLALTSYEQYF. The DNA for the CDR3 is TGCGCCAGCAGCTTAGCCCTGACTAGCTACGAGCAGTACTTC.

A single count supports this clone. The rearrangement links TRBV6-5 to TRBJ1-5, with 11 nucleotides matching TRBD1. CDR1 is MNHEY and CDR2 is SVGAGI in the germline V gene. Trimming removed 6 bases from V and 4 bases from J; junction bases left unmatched: 2. CDR3 size: 14 residues. The CDR3 coding sequence is TGTGCCAGCAGCTGGGACAGGGGGAATCAGCCCCAGCATTTT. Its protein product is CASSWDRGNQPQHF.

The CDR3 bases are TGTGCCAGCAGCCGCGTGGCCGGCGGGAGGGGGTTGAGTGAGCAGTTCTTC. This encodes CASSRVAGGRGLSEQFF. This chain connects TRBV6-2 or TRBV6-3 to TRBJ2-1; TRBD2 matches at 9 bases. The ends lost 6 bases at V and 9 bases at J; junction bases unmatched: 18. CDR1 is MNHEY, CDR2 SVGEGT, per germline. The CDR3 loop spans 17 amino acids.

The genes are TRBV9 and TRBJ2-5; 7 bases fit TRBD2. Germline trimming cut 0 bases from V and 5 bases from J; bases unmatched to any gene: 10. The CDR3 is 16 amino acids. CDR1 SGDLS and CDR2 YYNGEE come from the germline V gene. The CDR3 region is CASSVDWGGRGETQYF. Here the CDR3 DNA reads TGTGCCAGCAGCGTAGATTGGGGAGGGCGTGGGGAGACCCAGTACTTC.